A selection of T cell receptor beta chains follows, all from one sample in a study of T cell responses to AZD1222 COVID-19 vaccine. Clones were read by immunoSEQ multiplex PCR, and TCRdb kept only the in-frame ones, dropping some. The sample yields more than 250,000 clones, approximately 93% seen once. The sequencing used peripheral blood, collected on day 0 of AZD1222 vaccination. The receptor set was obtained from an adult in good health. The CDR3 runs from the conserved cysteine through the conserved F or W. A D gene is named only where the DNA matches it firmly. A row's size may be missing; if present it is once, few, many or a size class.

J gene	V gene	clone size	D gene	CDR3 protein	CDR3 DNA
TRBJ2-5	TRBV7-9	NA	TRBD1	CAGNRGGQETQYF	TGTGCCGGAAACAGGGGTGGGCAAGAGACCCAGTACTTC
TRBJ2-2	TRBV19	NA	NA	CASKLRDHTGELFF	TGTGCCAGTAAATTAAGGGATCACACCGGGGAGCTGTTTTTT
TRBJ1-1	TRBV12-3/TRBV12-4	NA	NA	CASSSQGGTEAFF	TGTGCCAGCAGTTCGCAAGGGGGCACTGAAGCTTTCTTT
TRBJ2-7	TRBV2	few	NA	CASSDGRGYEQYF	TGTGCCAGCAGTGACGGCAGGGGATACGAGCAGTACTTC
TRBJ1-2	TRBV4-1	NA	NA	CASSQGKIGAGERVGYTF	TGCGCCAGCAGCCAAGGGAAAATTGGGGCAGGCGAACGAGTTGGCTACACCTTC
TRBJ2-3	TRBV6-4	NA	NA	CASSDGLTGTDTQYF	TGTGCCAGCAGTGACGGACTTACCGGCACAGATACGCAGTATTTT
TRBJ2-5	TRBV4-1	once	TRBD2	CASSQEQRGGGETQYF	TGCGCCAGCAGCCAAGAACAGCGGGGGGGCGGAGAGACCCAGTACTTC
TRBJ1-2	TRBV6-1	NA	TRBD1	CASTRTGGTYGYTF	TGTGCCAGCACACGGACAGGGGGGACATATGGCTACACCTTC
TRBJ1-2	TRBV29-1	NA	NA	CSGGGFDYGYTF	TGCAGCGGAGGGGGTTTTGACTATGGCTACACCTTC
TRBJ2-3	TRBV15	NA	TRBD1	CATSPRTGAVDTQYF	TGTGCCACCAGCCCCCGGACAGGGGCCGTGGATACGCAGTATTTT
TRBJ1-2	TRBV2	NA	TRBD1	CTSKFGQGNYGYTF	TGTACCAGCAAATTTGGACAGGGAAACTATGGCTACACCTTC
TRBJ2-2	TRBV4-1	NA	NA	CASSQEGGNTGELFF	TGCGCCAGCAGCCAAGAGGGGGGGAACACCGGGGAGCTGTTTTTT
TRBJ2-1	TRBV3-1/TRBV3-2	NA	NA	CASRPDSASSYNEQFF	TGTGCCAGCAGACCTGACTCTGCGAGCTCCTACAATGAGCAGTTCTTC
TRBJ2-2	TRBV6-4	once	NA	CASSTQANTGELFF	TGTGCCAGCAGCACCCAGGCCAACACCGGGGAGCTGTTTTTT
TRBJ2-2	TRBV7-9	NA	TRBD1	CASSRDRVRTGELFF	TGTGCCAGCAGCAGGGACAGGGTCAGGACCGGGGAGCTGTTTTTT
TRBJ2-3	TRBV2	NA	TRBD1	CASSGRDRTTDTQYF	TGTGCCAGCAGTGGTCGGGACAGGACGACAGATACGCAGTATTTT
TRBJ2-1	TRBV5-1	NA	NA	CASGREPDEQFF	TGCGCCAGCGGAAGAGAGCCGGATGAGCAGTTCTTC
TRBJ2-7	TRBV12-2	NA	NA	CASRFRLAGAREQYF	TGTGCAAGTCGCTTCCGACTAGCGGGGGCGAGGGAGCAGTACTTC
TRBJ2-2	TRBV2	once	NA	CASRGPLGVGGELFF	TGTGCCAGCAGAGGGCCTCTGGGTGTGGGCGGGGAGCTGTTTTTT
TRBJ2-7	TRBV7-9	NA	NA	CASSSAGFSYEQYF	TGTGCCAGCAGCTCGGCAGGGTTCTCCTACGAGCAGTACTTC
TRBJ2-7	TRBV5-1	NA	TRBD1	CASSQETGASYEQYF	TGCGCCAGCAGCCAGGAGACAGGGGCCTCCTACGAGCAGTACTTC
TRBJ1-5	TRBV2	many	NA	CASSGDLQPQHF	TGTGCCAGCAGTGGGGACCTTCAGCCCCAGCATTTT
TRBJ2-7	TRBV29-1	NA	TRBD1	CSIRDRGSYEQYF	TGCAGCATCCGGGACAGGGGGTCCTACGAGCAGTACTTC